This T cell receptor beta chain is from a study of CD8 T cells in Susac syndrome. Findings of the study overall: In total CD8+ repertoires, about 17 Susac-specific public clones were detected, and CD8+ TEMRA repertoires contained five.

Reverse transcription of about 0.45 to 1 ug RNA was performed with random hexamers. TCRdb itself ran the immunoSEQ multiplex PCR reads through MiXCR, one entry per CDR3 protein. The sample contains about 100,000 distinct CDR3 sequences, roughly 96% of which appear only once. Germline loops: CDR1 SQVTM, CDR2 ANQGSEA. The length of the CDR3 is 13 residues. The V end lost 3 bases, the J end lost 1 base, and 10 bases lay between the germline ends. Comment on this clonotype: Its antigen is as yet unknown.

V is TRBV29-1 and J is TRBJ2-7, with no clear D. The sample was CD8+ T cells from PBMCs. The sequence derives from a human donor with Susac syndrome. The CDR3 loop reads CSVEGQWSYEQYF. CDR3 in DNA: TGCAGCGTTGAGGGTCAGTGGTCCTACGAGCAGTACTTC.